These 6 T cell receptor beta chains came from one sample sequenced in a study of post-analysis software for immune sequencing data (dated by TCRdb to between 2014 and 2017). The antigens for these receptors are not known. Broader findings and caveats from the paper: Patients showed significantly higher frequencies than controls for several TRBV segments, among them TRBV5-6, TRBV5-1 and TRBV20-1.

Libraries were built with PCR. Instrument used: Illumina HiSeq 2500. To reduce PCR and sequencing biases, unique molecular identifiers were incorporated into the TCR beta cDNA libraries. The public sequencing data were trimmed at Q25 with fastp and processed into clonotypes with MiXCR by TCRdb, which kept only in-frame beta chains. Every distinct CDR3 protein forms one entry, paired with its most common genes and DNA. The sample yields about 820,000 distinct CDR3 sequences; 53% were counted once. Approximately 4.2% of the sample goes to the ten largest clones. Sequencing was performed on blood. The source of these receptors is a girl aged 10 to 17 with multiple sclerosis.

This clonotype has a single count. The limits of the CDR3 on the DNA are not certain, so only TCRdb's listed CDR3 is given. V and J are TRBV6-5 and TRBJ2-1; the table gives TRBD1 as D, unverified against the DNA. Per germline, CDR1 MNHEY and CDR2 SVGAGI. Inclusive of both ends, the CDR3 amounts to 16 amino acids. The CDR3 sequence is CASSFGPGGSYNEQFF.

The CDR3 region has the DNA TGTGCCAGCAGCAACAGGGTTAGAGAGACCCAGTACTTC. It is translated as CASSNRVRETQYF. The chain carries TRBV5-5 and TRBJ2-5; D possibly corresponds to TRBD1 (6 bases). Germline V gene sequence: CDR1 SGHKS, CDR2 YYEKEE (reference sequence). This CDR3 spans 13 amino acids. Deletions cut 4 bases from V and 4 bases from J, with 11 bases between.

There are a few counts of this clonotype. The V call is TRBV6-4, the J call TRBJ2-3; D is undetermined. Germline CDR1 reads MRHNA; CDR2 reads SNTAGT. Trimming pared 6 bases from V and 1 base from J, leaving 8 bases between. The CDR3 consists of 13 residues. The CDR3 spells CASSQRRTDTQYF. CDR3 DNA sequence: TGTGCCAGCAGCCAGCGACGCACAGATACGCAGTATTTT.

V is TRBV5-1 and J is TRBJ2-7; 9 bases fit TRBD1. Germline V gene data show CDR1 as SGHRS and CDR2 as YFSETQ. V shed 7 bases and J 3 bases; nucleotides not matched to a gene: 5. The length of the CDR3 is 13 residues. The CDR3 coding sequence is TGCGCCAGCGCGCCGGGACAGGGCTACGAGCAGTACTTC. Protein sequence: CASAPGQGYEQYF.

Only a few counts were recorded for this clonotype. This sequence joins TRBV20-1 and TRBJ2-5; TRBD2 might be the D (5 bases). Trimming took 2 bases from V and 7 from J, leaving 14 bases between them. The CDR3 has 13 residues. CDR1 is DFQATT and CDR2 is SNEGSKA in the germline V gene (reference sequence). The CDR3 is CSARLGQLATQYF. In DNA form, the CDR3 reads TGCAGTGCTAGACTCGGGCAGCTAGCGACCCAGTACTTC.

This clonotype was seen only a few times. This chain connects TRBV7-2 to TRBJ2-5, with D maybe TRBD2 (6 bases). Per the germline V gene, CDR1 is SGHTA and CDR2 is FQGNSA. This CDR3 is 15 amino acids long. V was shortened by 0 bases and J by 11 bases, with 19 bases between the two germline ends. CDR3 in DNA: TGTGCCAGCAGCTTAGCGGGGACTTCCTCCGGTGAGCAGTACTTC. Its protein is CASSLAGTSSGEQYF. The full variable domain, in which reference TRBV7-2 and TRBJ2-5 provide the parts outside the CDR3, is GAGVSQSPSNKVTEKGKDVELRCDPISGHTALYWYRQSLGQGLEFLIYFQGNSAPDKSGLPSDRFSAERTGGSVSTLTIQRTQQEDSAVYLCASSLAGTSSGEQYFGPGTRLLVL.